This TCR beta chain was retrieved from a study of CD8 T cells in ankylosing spondylitis (dated by TCRdb to about 2017). Concerning the study at large: The study set out to find disease-linked TCR variants by profiling T cell receptor beta repertoires in ankylosing spondylitis patients and healthy donors. The whole study cohort included 85 to 120 healthy donors and roughly 24 ankylosing spondylitis patients. Peripheral blood was sampled, and synovial fluid was additionally collected from ankylosing spondylitis patients.

From a lookup of the germline V gene, CDR1 and CDR2 are MNHEY and SVGEGT. V is clipped by 4 bases and J by 3 bases, and the sequence between their germline boundaries is 18 bases long. Measured from the cysteine to the phenylalanine, the CDR3 is 17 residues long. Only CDR3 DNA is held: 51 bases, read in frame from base 1. The instrument was an Illumina HiSeq 2500. Quantitative 5'-RACE with molecular barcodes was used to prepare TCR beta libraries. Per the authors' processing: A new computational method, built on a probabilistic model of VDJ rearrangement, was used to identify disease-linked TCR variants. The raw public reads went through TCRdb reprocessing: fastp at Q25, MiXCR clone calling, in-frame beta chains kept. Under each unique CDR3 protein, matching rows form one entry showing the most common genes and DNA. None of the V and J calls come from the authors' own analysis; TCRdb made them. The sample table records around 890,000 distinct CDR3 sequences; approximately 12% of these occur just once. 0.45% to 0.6% of the sample is in the top ten clones.

The study at large found these results: Significant enrichment of the disease-linked clones was reported in matched synovial fluid samples from ankylosing spondylitis patients. The disease-linked clones showed a CD8+ phenotype and occurred at relatively low frequencies in peripheral blood. Blood from ankylosing spondylitis patients appeared to be characterized by a TCR beta motif composed of about 8 highly homologous amino acid variants. Some motif variants had previously been reported in the synovial fluid and blood of reactive arthritis patients, which suggests shared mechanisms of disease initiation.

This clonotype has only a few counts. What antigen it recognizes has not been identified. Base qualities are not provided; no much larger clone lies one nucleotide away. The source of this sequence is a male donor with ankylosing spondylitis. The sequence links TRBV6-2 or TRBV6-3 to TRBJ2-2; the D gene cannot be resolved beyond TRBD1 or TRBD2, each matching 6 bases. The specimen sequenced was blood, either unsorted or a sorted T cell fraction (not recorded which). This receptor carries the CDR3 CASSFPTGGADTGELFF. Read as DNA, the sequence is TGTGCCAGCAGTTTCCCCACCGGGGGCGCGGACACCGGGGAGCTGTTTTTT.